Reported below is one T cell receptor beta chain. These data originate in a study of blood T cell repertoires in COVID-19. Study at large: Whether acute or convalescent, the COVID-19 samples came from the United States, Italy and Spain.

The CDR3 is 15 amino acids. CDR1 is MNHNY, CDR2 SVGAGI, per germline (reference sequence). Trimming left V 2 bases short and J 1 base short, with 10 bases between. Sequencing used immunoSEQ multiplex PCR; TCRdb keeps in-frame clones, though not all of them. The repertoire holds some 490,000 clones, with approximately 90% as singletons. Enrolled through a virtual design, the participants were between roughly 18 and 90 years of age and came from about two dozen US areas. Sequencing was carried out using PBMCs or T cells enriched from blood (not recorded which). The sequence came from a woman in her fifties or sixties who had recovered from COVID-19. V is TRBV6-6 and J is TRBJ2-3; a weak D match, TRBD1 (5 bases). As DNA, the CDR3 is TGTGCCAGCAGTTACCTCAGGGCGGGCACAGATACGCAGTATTTT. Protein: CASSYLRAGTDTQYF.